Following are 32 T cell receptor beta chains from one sample sequenced in a study of CD8 T cells in Susac syndrome. Random hexamers were used to reverse transcribe the RNA input (0.5 to 1 ug). TCRdb re-called the immunoSEQ multiplex PCR reads with MiXCR, one entry per CDR3 protein. The repertoire holds 150,000 to 190,000 distinct CDR3 sequences, with around 96% as singletons. Sequencing was performed on CD8+ T cells from PBMCs. These receptors all come from a human donor with multiple sclerosis.

The chain employs TRBV5-1 and TRBJ2-7, with 7 bases that match TRBD2. The CDR3 length is 14 residues. The germline gives CDR1 SGHRS, CDR2 YFSETQ. J gave up 5 bases and V 3 bases, and 8 bases lay outside the gene matches. As DNA, the CDR3 is TGCGCCAGCAGCTCGGGGAGGGGAGGCGACGAGCAGTACTTC. It specifies CASSSGRGGDEQYF.

The chain uses TRBV4-2 and TRBJ2-1; D unresolved. The CDR3 extends over 13 amino acids. V lost 1 base and J 6 bases, leaving 7 bases between the germline ends. The V gene's germline CDR1 is LGHNA and CDR2 YNFKEQ. The CDR3 spells CASSQAVFNEQFF. The CDR3 bases are TGTGCCAGCAGCCAAGCGGTATTCAATGAGCAGTTCTTC.

This chain joins TRBV4-1 and TRBJ2-1; D is possibly TRBD1 (6 bases). The V end lost 4 bases, the J end lost 0 bases, and 7 bases lay between the germline ends. CDR1 and CDR2 (germline): MGHRA, YSYEKL. The CDR3 consists of 14 residues. CDR3 in DNA: TGCGCCAGCAGCCCGGACAGCTCCTACAATGAGCAGTTCTTC. Protein: CASSPDSSYNEQFF.

V gene TRBV5-4 combines with J gene TRBJ1-6; TRBD1 aligns across 9 bases. Germline V gene sequence: CDR1 SGHNT, CDR2 YYREEE (reference sequence). This CDR3 is built from 15 residues. J was trimmed by 10 bases and V by 4 bases; bases with no gene match: 9. The CDR3 loop is CASSSDRGSGSPLHF. Here the CDR3 DNA reads TGTGCCAGCAGCAGCGACAGGGGGTCGGGATCACCCCTCCACTTT.

This chain links TRBV27 with TRBJ2-5; 9 positions match TRBD2. The CDR3 length is 15 residues. The J segment lost 2 bases and the V segment lost 4 bases, leaving 5 bases of the junction unmatched. Germline V lookup: CDR1 MNHEY, CDR2 SMNVEV (reference sequence). CDR3 amino acids: CASSSVAGVQETQYF. The CDR3, as DNA: TGTGCCAGCAGTTCGGTAGCGGGAGTACAAGAGACCCAGTACTTC.

The CDR3 sequence: CASSLGGKPQETQYF. For the CDR3, the DNA is TGTGCCAGCAGCCTAGGTGGGAAACCCCAAGAGACCCAGTACTTC. The chain joins TRBV7-9 to TRBJ2-5, with unresolved D. Germline lookup yields CDR1 SEHNR and CDR2 FQNEAQ (reference sequence). The CDR3 length is 15 residues. The germline V and J ends were trimmed by 5 bases and 1 base, with 14 bases remaining between them.

The rearrangement links TRBV12-3 or TRBV12-4 to TRBJ2-1; the match to TRBD2 covers 7 bases. Trimming cost V 10 bases and J 8 bases; bases outside gene matches: 11. The CDR3 totals 13 residues. The CDR3 region has the DNA TGTGCCACCAATTGGGGGGGGGTGTATGAGCAGTTCTTC. Encoded protein: CATNWGGVYEQFF.

V and J are TRBV7-9 and TRBJ2-5; D is uncertain. V lost 3 bases to trimming and J lost 2 bases, with 16 bases between them. The CDR3 spans 16 residues. Germline values: CDR1 SEHNR, CDR2 FQNEAQ (reference sequence). The CDR3 nucleotides are TGTGCCAGCAGCTTTCAGGAGAGTCCCCATCAAGAGACCCAGTACTTC. It encodes CASSFQESPHQETQYF.

The J gene is TRBJ2-2, the V gene TRBV2, with 12 bases matching TRBD1. There are 14 residues in the CDR3. J was trimmed by 4 bases and V by 11 bases; bases with no gene match: 5. Germline values: CDR1 SNHLY, CDR2 FYNNEI. This chain's CDR3 is CAYRDRGLTGELFF. CDR3 nucleotide sequence: TGTGCCTACCGGGACAGGGGGCTCACCGGGGAGCTGTTTTTT.

The chain recombines TRBV20-1 with TRBJ2-1, with D possibly being TRBD1 (5 bases). Germline assignment: CDR1 DFQATT and CDR2 SNEGSKA (reference sequence). V shed 0 bases and J shed 0 bases, with 12 bases lying between them. This CDR3 is built from 16 residues. The CDR3 here is CSARDRTLSSYNEQFF. The CDR3 DNA follows: TGCAGTGCTAGAGATAGGACATTAAGCTCCTACAATGAGCAGTTCTTC.

The chain combines TRBV12-3 or TRBV12-4 with TRBJ1-5, with a weak D call TRBD1 (5 bases). The CDR3 extends over 16 amino acids. V lost 7 bases to trimming and J lost 1 base, with 17 bases between them. The DNA of the CDR3 is TGTGCCAGCACCTCCGGGGGGATGTCGAGCAATCAGCCCCAGCATTTT. The encoded protein is CASTSGGMSSNQPQHF.

The rearrangement joins TRBV7-9 to TRBJ1-4, with D perhaps matching TRBD1 (5 bases). V lost 7 bases and J 10 bases, leaving 10 bases between the germline ends. The CDR3 sequence is 11 residues long. From germline, CDR1 is SEHNR and CDR2 FQNEAQ (reference sequence). The CDR3 nucleotides are TGTGCCAGCACGCCGGGGGGAAAACTGTTTTTT. Amino acids: CASTPGGKLFF.

In this sample, this clonotype turned up a few times. The V gene is TRBV13, the J gene TRBJ2-3; 7 nucleotides agree with TRBD2. CDR1 PRHDT and CDR2 FYEKMQ come from the germline V gene (reference sequence). The CDR3 sequence is 13 residues long. Trimming cost V 4 bases and J 6 bases; bases outside gene matches: 4. The CDR3 region is CASSSPGGDTQYF. The CDR3 DNA reads as TGTGCCAGCAGCTCCCCGGGGGGTGATACGCAGTATTTT.

The chain joins TRBV20-1 to TRBJ2-3, with D perhaps matching TRBD2 (7 bases). The CDR3 covers 17 residues. The V and J ends lost 5 bases and 0 bases respectively, with 21 bases between them. In germline, CDR1 is DFQATT, CDR2 SNEGSKA (reference sequence). The CDR3 is CSAGGGLGGASTDTQYF. The DNA of the CDR3 is TGCAGTGCTGGCGGGGGTTTGGGGGGCGCAAGCACAGATACGCAGTATTTT.

This clonotype has a single count. The gene calls are TRBV2 and TRBJ1-6, with a weak D call TRBD1 (6 bases). V lost 8 bases and J 7 bases, leaving 21 bases between the germline ends. The CDR3 sequence is 16 residues long. Germline V gives CDR1 SNHLY, CDR2 FYNNEI. CDR3 DNA: TGTGCCAGCTCTCCTACACGGGGGGCCCTAAATTCACCCCTCCACTTT. This translates into CASSPTRGALNSPLHF.

This clonotype was counted once. This sequence joins TRBV3-1 and TRBJ2-1; tentatively, D is TRBD1 (5 bases). This CDR3 is built from 14 residues. Germline V gives CDR1 LGHDT, CDR2 YNNKEL (reference sequence). Trimming removed 1 base from V and 4 bases from J, with 8 bases in between. In DNA, the CDR3 is TGTGCCAGCAGCCAAGGAAGGGGATACAATGAGCAGTTCTTC. This gives the protein CASSQGRGYNEQFF.

J is TRBJ2-3 and V is TRBV27; D gene unclear. The CDR3 loop spans 14 amino acids. The V end lost 3 bases, the J end lost 0 bases, and 7 bases lay between the germline ends. CDR1 is MNHEY, CDR2 SMNVEV, per germline (reference sequence). Here the CDR3 reads CASSLRVSTDTQYF. CDR3 nucleotide sequence: TGTGCCAGCAGTTTGCGTGTGAGCACAGATACGCAGTATTTT.

The chain links TRBV27 to TRBJ1-6; no firm D call. Germline V CDR1 and CDR2: MNHEY, SMNVEV (reference sequence). Trimming stripped 9 bases from V and 3 bases from J, with 9 bases between. CDR3 length equals 13 residues. DNA for the CDR3: TGTGCCAGTCAGGAAAGCTATAATTCACCCCTCCACTTT. The encoded protein is CASQESYNSPLHF.

The chain combines TRBV12-3 or TRBV12-4 with TRBJ2-7; D perhaps matches TRBD2 (5 bases). The CDR3 runs 15 residues. V lost 1 base to trimming and J lost 5 bases, with 15 bases between them. The CDR3 loop reads CASSLGGVKYDEQYF. The CDR3, as DNA: TGTGCCAGCAGTTTAGGGGGAGTAAAGTATGACGAGCAGTACTTC.

J is TRBJ2-3 and V is TRBV20-1; D gene unclear. Germline assignment: CDR1 DFQATT and CDR2 SNEGSKA (reference sequence). CDR3 length: 13 residues. Trimming took 0 bases from V and 4 from J, leaving 8 bases between them. CDR3: CSARDQAADTQYF. The CDR3, as DNA: TGCAGTGCTAGAGATCAGGCCGCAGATACGCAGTATTTT.

The V call is TRBV5-8, the J call TRBJ2-1; 8 nucleotides agree with TRBD2. Germline CDR1 SGHTS, CDR2 YDEGEE. The V and J ends lost 2 bases and 8 bases, in that order; junction bases with no gene match: 6. This CDR3 has 14 residues. Here the CDR3 reads CASSFGREFDEQFF. The CDR3 DNA follows: TGTGCCAGCAGCTTCGGGAGGGAATTCGATGAGCAGTTCTTC.

The chain recombines TRBV10-3 with TRBJ1-1; TRBD1 is a possible D gene (6 bases). Trimming took 3 bases from V and 5 from J, leaving 13 bases between them. The CDR3 covers 14 residues. Germline lookup yields CDR1 ENHRY and CDR2 SYGVKD. The CDR3 sequence: CAISDGGQRTEAFF. In nucleotides, the CDR3 is TGTGCCATCAGTGACGGGGGGCAGAGAACTGAAGCTTTCTTT.

CDR3 DNA: TGCGCCAGCAGCTTGGGGACCGATGGGACCTACGAGCAGTACTTC. This gives the protein CASSLGTDGTYEQYF. The rearrangement links TRBV5-1 to TRBJ2-7; no clear D. CDR1 and CDR2 (germline): SGHRS, YFSETQ. V was shortened by 0 bases and J by 2 bases, with 12 bases between the two germline ends. The CDR3 has 15 amino acids.

The chain links TRBV7-8 to TRBJ2-5; no reliable D call. Between the trimmed V and J ends, which lost 5 bases and 3 bases, there was a span of 25 bases. CDR3 length: 18 amino acids. Germline lookup yields CDR1 SGHVS and CDR2 FQNEAQ. In nucleotides, the CDR3 is TGTGCCAGCAGCCCTAGTAATCGGGCGAGAGGCTTCAAAGAGACCCAGTACTTC. It encodes CASSPSNRARGFKETQYF. Together with reference TRBV7-8 and TRBJ2-5, the CDR3 gives the full variable domain: GAGVSQSPRYKVAKRGQDVALRCDPISGHVSLFWYQQALGQGPEFLTYFQNEAQLDKSGLPSDRFFAERPEGSVSTLKIQRTQQEDSAVYLCASSPSNRARGFKETQYFGPGTRLLVL.

The chain links TRBV4-1 to TRBJ1-2; a possible D gene is TRBD1 (5 bases). Trimming left V 0 bases short and J 4 bases short, with 15 bases between. Germline V gene lookup returns CDR1 MGHRA and CDR2 YSYEKL. The length of the CDR3 is 16 residues. Here the CDR3 reads CASSQDLRGDSYGYTF. The CDR3, as DNA: TGCGCCAGCAGCCAAGATCTAAGGGGAGATAGCTATGGCTACACCTTC.

This clonotype was picked up one time. The chain has TRBV6-1 and TRBJ2-7, with 7 nucleotides matching TRBD2. Germline CDR1 is MNHNS and CDR2 is SASEGT. Trimming at V came to 2 bases and at J to 1 base, leaving 2 bases not matched to a gene. This CDR3 is built from 14 residues. The CDR3 DNA reads TGTGCCAGCAGTGAACGGGGGGTTTCCTACGAGCAGTACTTC. Its translation: CASSERGVSYEQYF.

This chain connects TRBV7-9 to TRBJ1-3; D is undetermined. Trimming shortened V by 1 base and J by 0 bases, and 7 bases separated the two germline ends. The CDR3 is made up of 15 amino acids. Germline V CDR1 and CDR2: SEHNR, FQNEAQ (reference sequence). The DNA of the CDR3 is TGTGCCAGCAGCTTAGTGAGGAGCTCTGGAAACACCATATATTTT. Amino acids: CASSLVRSSGNTIYF.

This chain links TRBV21-1 with TRBJ2-7; TRBD1, as called in the table, went unchecked against the DNA. TRBV21-1 is shown as a pseudogene. The length of the CDR3 is 13 residues. CDR3 in DNA: TGTGCCAGCAGCGGGACAGATTGCTACGAGCAGTACTTC. It translates to CASSGTDCYEQYF.

The V gene is TRBV12-3 or TRBV12-4, the J gene TRBJ1-1; unclear D gene. Trimming took 5 bases from V and 8 from J, leaving 15 bases between them. This CDR3 region has 13 residues. Here the CDR3 reads CASSPDSAAEAFF. CDR3 DNA: TGTGCCAGCAGTCCTGATAGCGCAGCAGAAGCTTTCTTT.

The chain joins TRBV7-9 to TRBJ2-7, with D perhaps given as TRBD1 or TRBD2 (6 bases each). In germline, CDR1 is SEHNR, CDR2 FQNEAQ (reference sequence). This CDR3 is 14 amino acids long. Deletions cut 5 bases from V and 7 bases from J, with 18 bases between. The CDR3, as DNA: TGTGCCAGCAGCACGGAGGGGGTGGTTCTGGAGCAGTACTTC. Protein: CASSTEGVVLEQYF.

The chain carries TRBV25-1 and TRBJ1-1; no firm D call. With 4 bases removed from V and 6 bases from J, the gap between germline ends came to 15 bases. Germline assignment: CDR1 MGHDK and CDR2 SYGVNS. The CDR3 extends over 14 amino acids. The CDR3 region has the DNA TGTGCCAGCAGTGCCGGTACCTCGGCCGCTGAAGCTTTCTTT. As protein: CASSAGTSAAEAFF.

The chain carries TRBV29-1 and TRBJ1-3, with 8 bases identical to TRBD1. Looked up from germline, CDR1 is SQVTM and CDR2 is ANQGSEA. With V trimmed by 7 bases and J by 1 base, 9 bases remained unmatched. The CDR3 runs to 15 residues. This chain's CDR3 is CSAEDRALSGNTIYF. CDR3 nucleotide sequence: TGCAGCGCTGAGGACAGGGCTCTGTCTGGAAACACCATATATTTT. Full variable domain (missing parts from reference TRBV29-1 and TRBJ1-3): SAVISQKPSRDICQRGTSLTIQCQVDSQVTMMFWYRQQPGQSLTLIATANQGSEATYESGFVIDKFPISRPNLTFSTLTVSNMSPEDSSIYLCSAEDRALSGNTIYFGEGSWLTVV.